This is a list of T cell receptor beta chains from one sample in a study of shared T cell receptors in the human thymus. Clones were read by immunoSEQ multiplex PCR, and TCRdb kept only the in-frame ones, dropping some. The profile shows more than 550,000 clones, over 75% of them singletons. The data were also submitted as part of a second study, on human thymus T cells.

Sequenced: thymocytes. The origin of the receptors is a girl under three years old with a congenital heart defect. Both conserved end residues are part of each CDR3. Fields, in order: J gene, V gene, D gene, CDR3 protein, CDR3 DNA. D genes are given only for firm matches.

J gene: TRBJ1-5; V gene: TRBV4-3; D gene: TRBD1; CDR3 protein: CASGRDRTRNQPQHF; CDR3 DNA: TGCGCCAGCGGAAGGGACAGGACGCGCAATCAGCCCCAGCATTTT
J gene: TRBJ2-3; V gene: TRBV5-5; D gene: NA; CDR3 protein: CASSPPGLLKPDTQYF; CDR3 DNA: TGTGCCAGCAGCCCGCCGGGACTGCTTAAACCAGATACGCAGTATTTT
J gene: TRBJ2-3; V gene: TRBV11-2; D gene: TRBD2; CDR3 protein: CASRLAGLSDTQYF; CDR3 DNA: TGTGCCAGCCGACTAGCGGGGTTATCAGATACGCAGTATTTT
J gene: TRBJ1-2; V gene: TRBV6-4; D gene: TRBD1; CDR3 protein: CASSDGTGNGYTF; CDR3 DNA: TGTGCCAGCAGTGACGGGACAGGGAATGGCTACACCTTC
J gene: TRBJ1-1; V gene: TRBV4-1; D gene: NA; CDR3 protein: CATSRWMTRANTEAFF; CDR3 DNA: TGCGCCACCTCACGCTGGATGACGAGGGCGAACACTGAAGCTTTCTTT
J gene: TRBJ1-3; V gene: TRBV28; D gene: NA; CDR3 protein: CASTEPGGGDTIYF; CDR3 DNA: TGTGCCAGCACTGAACCGGGGGGGGGTGACACCATATATTTT
J gene: TRBJ1-3; V gene: TRBV27; D gene: TRBD1; CDR3 protein: CASSSGTGDGNTIYF; CDR3 DNA: TGTGCCAGCAGTTCAGGGACAGGGGACGGAAACACCATATATTTT
J gene: TRBJ1-2; V gene: TRBV5-5; D gene: NA; CDR3 protein: CASSLKAQVEVNYGYTF; CDR3 DNA: TGTGCCAGCAGCTTGAAGGCGCAGGTCGAAGTTAACTATGGCTACACCTTC
J gene: TRBJ2-6; V gene: TRBV6-6; D gene: NA; CDR3 protein: CASRKTGSGANVLTF; CDR3 DNA: TGTGCCAGCAGAAAGACAGGCTCTGGGGCCAACGTCCTGACTTTC
J gene: TRBJ2-7; V gene: TRBV4-1; D gene: TRBD1; CDR3 protein: CASSQERTGHEQYF; CDR3 DNA: TGCGCCAGCAGCCAAGAAAGGACAGGGCACGAGCAGTACTTC
J gene: TRBJ1-2; V gene: TRBV11-2; D gene: NA; CDR3 protein: CASSLLRGGYGYTF; CDR3 DNA: TGTGCCAGCAGCTTACTCAGGGGTGGCTATGGCTACACCTTC